This T cell receptor beta chain was profiled in a study of blood T cell repertoires in COVID-19. V was clipped by 2 bases and J by 6 bases; unmatched bases: 4. CDR3 length: 15 residues. Germline V gives CDR1 LNHDA, CDR2 SQIVND (reference sequence). Assay used: immunoSEQ multiplex PCR; TCRdb lists only in-frame clones, some missing. The sample contains over 450,000 clones, roughly 89% of which appear only once. The genes are TRBV19 and TRBJ2-1; TRBD2 matches 10 bases. The sample taken for sequencing was peripheral blood. The sequence was obtained from a man between 18 and 35 years old with COVID-19, enrolled during active disease. CDR3 DNA sequence: TGTGCCAGTAGTATACTAGCGGGAGCGCCCAATGAGCAGTTCTTC. This codes for CASSILAGAPNEQFF.